These T cell receptor beta chains were read from a single sample in a study of circulating CD8 cells and anti-PD-1 response in melanoma. TCRdb passed the reads through MiXCR, listing each CDR3 protein once. The sample consists of 200 or so distinct CDR3 sequences, almost 30% of them appearing once. This material consisted of CD8+ T cells from PBMCs, taken at baseline or after one month of anti-PD-1 therapy (not recorded which). The receptors were sampled from a human donor with melanoma. Both conserved end residues are part of each CDR3. A D gene is named only where the DNA matches it firmly. Size is omitted from some rows. Given values are once, few, many or a class for expanded clones.

d_gene,j_gene,v_gene,abundance,CDR3nt,CDR3aa
-,TRBJ1-1,TRBV6-5,large,TGTGCCAGCAGTTACGGGGGTAAGGCCGTTGGAGCTTTCTTT,CASSYGGKAVGAFF
TRBD2,TRBJ2-1,TRBV20-1,large,TGCAGTGCTAGAGATCGAACTAGCGGGAGTCCCTACAATGAGCAGTTCTTC,CSARDRTSGSPYNEQFF
-,TRBJ2-2,TRBV7-3,-,TGTGCCAGCAGCTTCCTAACGGGAGTGGCCACCGGGGAGCTGTTTTTT,CASSFLTGVATGELFF
TRBD2,TRBJ2-1,TRBV2,hyperexpanded,TGTGCCAGCAGCCGACTAGCGGGAGGTACAGATGAGCAGTTCTTC,CASSRLAGGTDEQFF
TRBD1,TRBJ2-7,TRBV19,-,TGTGCCAGTAGTAGCACAGGGGCCTACGAGCAGTACTTC,CASSSTGAYEQYF
-,TRBJ1-1,TRBV2,large,TGTGCCAGCAGTGGCCTCCGGACCCGGACCATGAACACTGAAGCTTTCTTT,CASSGLRTRTMNTEAFF
-,TRBJ2-2,TRBV5-1,large,TGCGCCAGCAGCCCGAACACCGGGGAGCTGTTTTTT,CASSPNTGELFF
-,TRBJ2-2,TRBV24-1,-,TGTGCCACCAGTGTAAGGAGCCCCGGGGAGCTGTTTTTT,CATSVRSPGELFF
TRBD1,TRBJ2-5,TRBV28,large,TGTGCCAGCAGTCCCGGGACAGGGGGACAAGAGACCCAGTACTTC,CASSPGTGGQETQYF
-,TRBJ2-3,TRBV28,-,TGTGCCAGCAGTCCTCCGGGGTTGAGGGCAGATACGCAGTATTTT,CASSPPGLRADTQYF
-,TRBJ2-1,TRBV29-1,-,TGCAGCGTTGAGGGCAACGAACTATTGGAGCAGTTCTTC,CSVEGNELLEQFF
TRBD2,TRBJ2-1,TRBV11-2,medium-sized,TGTGCCAGCAGCTTCGAGCTAGCGGGCCTTAGCTCCTACAATGAGCAGTTCTTC,CASSFELAGLSSYNEQFF
-,TRBJ2-7,TRBV28,large,TGTGCCAGCAGTTTTCTCTGGACCCATCCCTACGAGCAGTACTTC,CASSFLWTHPYEQYF
TRBD2,TRBJ2-1,TRBV28,-,TGTGCCAGCGCTAGCGGGAGTGGGGCGCATGAGCAGTTCTTC,CASASGSGAHEQFF
-,TRBJ2-2,TRBV6-6,once,TGTGCCAACGGACAAGATTTTTGGCCGGACACCGGGGAGCTGTTTTTT,CANGQDFWPDTGELFF
-,TRBJ2-1,TRBV19,-,TGTGCCAGTAGTATCCAGGGCCCCTACAATGAGCAGTTCTTC,CASSIQGPYNEQFF
TRBD1,TRBJ1-1,TRBV6-5,large,TGTGCCAGCAGTTATGGGGGACAGAGGGCTGAAGCTTTCTTT,CASSYGGQRAEAFF
-,TRBJ2-7,TRBV20-1,large,TGCAGTGCTCCGGGGCAGGGCTTCTCCTACGAGCAGTACTTC,CSAPGQGFSYEQYF
TRBD2,TRBJ2-7,TRBV28,large,TGTGCCAGCAGCCTTTTAGCGGGAGGCTACGAGCAGTACTTC,CASSLLAGGYEQYF
TRBD1,TRBJ2-4,TRBV10-3,medium-sized,TGTGCCACCCAACCACGGGACAGGGGAACCCCGGGCGCCAAAAACATTCAGTACTTC,CATQPRDRGTPGAKNIQYF
-,TRBJ2-4,TRBV4-1,medium-sized,TGCGCCAGCAGCCAGGGACGTCCCGCGGACATTCAGTACTTC,CASSQGRPADIQYF